This is a list of T cell receptor beta chains from one sample in a study of cytomegalovirus exposure and HLA in healthy donors. Using immunoSEQ multiplex PCR, the repertoire was profiled, and TCRdb retains in-frame clones only, with some absent. This sample has around 94,000 clones, with 60% to 85% found just once. Sequenced: PBMCs. These receptor sequences come from a woman between 40 and 50 years old in good health and CMV-seronegative. Both conserved end residues are part of each CDR3. Fields, in order: V gene, J gene, D gene, clone size, CDR3 protein, CDR3 DNA. A D gene is named only where the DNA matches it firmly. The size entry is marked missing in some rows and otherwise reads once, few, many or a size class.

>TRBV27|TRBJ2-7|.|.
CASRGGGRVAQYF
TGTGCCAGCAGGGGGGGAGGCAGGGTCGCACAGTACTTC
>TRBV7-9|TRBJ1-2|TRBD1|once
CASSSTTGGPGRNYGYTF
TGTGCCAGCAGCTCCACGACAGGGGGGCCAGGAAGGAACTATGGCTACACCTTC
>TRBV7-7|TRBJ1-4|.|.
CASSVGDFTDEKLFF
TGTGCCAGCAGCGTAGGGGACTTTACCGATGAAAAACTGTTTTTT
>TRBV7-2|TRBJ1-2|.|.
CASKSGGHGYTF
TGTGCCAGCAAATCGGGGGGGCACGGCTACACCTTC
>TRBV2|TRBJ1-4|TRBD1|few
CASRPGQANMKKLFF
TGTGCCAGCAGACCCGGACAGGCCAACATGAAAAAACTGTTTTTT
>TRBV30|TRBJ1-1|TRBD1|.
CAWSGQGASEAFF
TGTGCCTGGAGTGGCCAGGGGGCTTCTGAAGCTTTCTTT
>TRBV30|TRBJ1-2|.|.
CAWSVQGDYGYTF
TGTGCCTGGAGTGTACAGGGCGACTATGGCTACACCTTC
>TRBV29-1|TRBJ2-1|.|.
CSGSSYNEQFF
TGCAGCGGCAGCTCCTACAATGAGCAGTTCTTC
>TRBV9|TRBJ2-7|.|.
CASSVGSGSYEQYF
TGTGCCAGCAGCGTAGGAAGCGGCTCCTACGAGCAGTACTTC
>TRBV19|TRBJ2-3|TRBD1|.
CASSIRDRVVDTQYF
TGTGCCAGTAGTATCCGGGACAGGGTGGTAGATACGCAGTATTTT
>TRBV10-3|TRBJ1-1|TRBD1|.
CAISEARTGIEAFF
TGTGCCATCAGTGAGGCTAGGACAGGGATTGAAGCTTTCTTT
>TRBV30|TRBJ2-1|TRBD1|.
CAWGTGFSDEQFF
TGTGCCTGGGGGACAGGGTTTAGTGATGAGCAGTTCTTC
>TRBV5-6|TRBJ2-4|TRBD1|few
CASSYRGHIQYF
TGTGCCAGCAGCTACAGGGGGCACATTCAGTACTTC
>TRBV19|TRBJ2-2|.|.
CATSPDRNTGELFF
TGTGCCACCTCCCCGGACAGAAACACCGGGGAGCTGTTTTTT
>TRBV19|TRBJ1-1|TRBD1|.
CASSSNRGYEAFF
TGTGCCAGTAGTAGTAACAGGGGTTATGAAGCTTTCTTT
>TRBV6-1|TRBJ1-1|TRBD1|.
CASSEAWDRLPLF
TGTGCCAGCAGTGAAGCATGGGACAGGCTCCCTCTCTTT
>TRBV7-2|TRBJ1-6|.|.
CASSSPGGSSYNSPLHF
TGTGCCAGCAGCTCGCCGGGAGGGAGCTCCTATAATTCACCCCTCCACTTT
>TRBV25-1|TRBJ1-3|TRBD1|.
CASTPNPGTADRGNTIYF
TGTGCCAGCACCCCTAATCCCGGGACAGCAGATAGGGGAAACACCATATATTTT
>TRBV10-3|TRBJ1-2|.|.
CATGDRSYTF
TGTGCCACCGGAGACAGGAGCTACACCTTC